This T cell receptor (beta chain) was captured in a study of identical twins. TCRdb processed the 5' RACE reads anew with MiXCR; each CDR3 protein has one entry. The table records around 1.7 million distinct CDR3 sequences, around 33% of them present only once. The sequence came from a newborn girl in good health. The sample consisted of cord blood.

CDR3 DNA: TGTGCCAGTAGTAGGCATGGCAGGGAAGCCAAAAACATTCAGTACTTC. It encodes CASSRHGREAKNIQYF. V gene TRBV19 combines with J gene TRBJ2-4; tentative D call: TRBD1 (5 bases). Deletions cut 4 bases from V and 0 bases from J, with 13 bases between. CDR1 and CDR2 from the germline V gene are LNHDA and SQIVND (reference sequence). The CDR3 consists of 16 residues.